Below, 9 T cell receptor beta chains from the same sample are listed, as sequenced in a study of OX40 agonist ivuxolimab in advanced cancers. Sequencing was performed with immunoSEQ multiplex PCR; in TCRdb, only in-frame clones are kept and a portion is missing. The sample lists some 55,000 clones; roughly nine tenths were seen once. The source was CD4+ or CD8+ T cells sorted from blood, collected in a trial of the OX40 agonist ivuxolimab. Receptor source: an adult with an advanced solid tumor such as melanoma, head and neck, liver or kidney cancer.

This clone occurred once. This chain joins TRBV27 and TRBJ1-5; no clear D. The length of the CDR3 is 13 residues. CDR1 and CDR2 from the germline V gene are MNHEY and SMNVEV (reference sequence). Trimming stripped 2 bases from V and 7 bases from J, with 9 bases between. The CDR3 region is CASSLTWGQPQHF. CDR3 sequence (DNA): TGTGCCAGCAGTTTAACGTGGGGACAGCCCCAGCATTTT.

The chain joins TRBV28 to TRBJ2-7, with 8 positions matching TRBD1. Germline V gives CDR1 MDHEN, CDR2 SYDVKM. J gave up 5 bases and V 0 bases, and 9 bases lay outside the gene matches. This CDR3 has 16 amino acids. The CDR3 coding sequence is TGTGCCAGCAGTTTATGGATAGGGCAGGGGGCCCACGAGCAGTACTTC. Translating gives CASSLWIGQGAHEQYF.

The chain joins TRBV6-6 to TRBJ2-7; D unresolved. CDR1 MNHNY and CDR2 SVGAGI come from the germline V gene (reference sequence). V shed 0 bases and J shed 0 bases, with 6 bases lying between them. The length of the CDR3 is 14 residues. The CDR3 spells CASSYSLSSYEQYF. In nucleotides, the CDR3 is TGTGCCAGCAGTTACTCCCTAAGCTCCTACGAGCAGTACTTC.

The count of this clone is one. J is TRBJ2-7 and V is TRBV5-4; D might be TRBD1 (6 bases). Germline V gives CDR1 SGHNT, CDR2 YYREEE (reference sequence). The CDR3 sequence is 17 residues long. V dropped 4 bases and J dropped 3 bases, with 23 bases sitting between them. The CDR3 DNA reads TGTGCCAGCAGCCCGTTTAACCCCCGGGACACGGTCTACGAGCAGTACTTC. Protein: CASSPFNPRDTVYEQYF.

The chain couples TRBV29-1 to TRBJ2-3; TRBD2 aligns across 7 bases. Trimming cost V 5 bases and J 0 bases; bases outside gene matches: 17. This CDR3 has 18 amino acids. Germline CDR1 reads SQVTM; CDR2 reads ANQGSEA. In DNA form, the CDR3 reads TGCAGCGTTTATCCTCCATCTAGCGGACCTTTTAGCACAGATACGCAGTATTTT. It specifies CSVYPPSSGPFSTDTQYF.

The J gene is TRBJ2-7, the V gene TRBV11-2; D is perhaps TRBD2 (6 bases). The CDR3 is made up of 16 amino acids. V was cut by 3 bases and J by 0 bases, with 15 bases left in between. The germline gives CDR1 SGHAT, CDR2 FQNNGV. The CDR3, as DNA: TGTGCCAGCAGCTTCGGACTCCGGGGGAGCTCCTACGAGCAGTACTTC. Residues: CASSFGLRGSSYEQYF.

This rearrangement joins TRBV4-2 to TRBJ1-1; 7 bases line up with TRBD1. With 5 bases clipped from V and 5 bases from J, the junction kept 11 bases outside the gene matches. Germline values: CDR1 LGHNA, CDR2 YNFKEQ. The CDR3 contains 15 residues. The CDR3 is CASSSTLGGGTEAFF. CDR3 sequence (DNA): TGTGCCAGCAGCTCGACCCTAGGGGGCGGGACTGAAGCTTTCTTT.

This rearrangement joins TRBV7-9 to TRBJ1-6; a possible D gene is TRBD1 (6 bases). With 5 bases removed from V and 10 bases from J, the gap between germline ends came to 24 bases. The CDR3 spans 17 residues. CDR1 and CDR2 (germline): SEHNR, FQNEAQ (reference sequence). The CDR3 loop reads CASSPHLGEGVWSPLHF. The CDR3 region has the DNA TGTGCCAGCAGCCCACATTTGGGGGAGGGGGTTTGGTCACCCCTCCACTTT.

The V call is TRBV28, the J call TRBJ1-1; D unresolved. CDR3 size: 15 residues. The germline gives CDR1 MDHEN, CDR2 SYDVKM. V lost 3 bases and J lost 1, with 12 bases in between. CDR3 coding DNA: TGTGCCAGCAGTTTTCGGGGTTCTGGGAACACTGAAGCTTTCTTT. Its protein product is CASSFRGSGNTEAFF.